The next 20 T cell receptor beta chains were all read from a single sample in a study of blood T cell repertoires in COVID-19. Sequencing used immunoSEQ multiplex PCR; TCRdb keeps in-frame clones, though not all of them. The profile covers 300,000 to 500,000 clones, with over 75% appearing a single time and roughly 2% taken by the ten largest. The material sequenced was PBMCs or T cells enriched from blood (not recorded which). These receptors were taken from a woman aged 40 to 50 with acute COVID-19.

The chain couples TRBV3-1 (or the pseudogene TRBV3-2) to TRBJ1-1, with a weak D call TRBD1 (5 bases). Germline V CDR1 and CDR2: LGHDT, YNNKEL (reference sequence). The CDR3 has 13 residues. The V end lost 5 bases, the J end lost 3 bases, and 10 bases lay between the germline ends. The CDR3 region has the DNA TGTGCCAGCAGCTGGGGCCGGGACACTGAAGCTTTCTTT. It codes for CASSWGRDTEAFF.

This clone turned up a few times. The chain has TRBV2 and TRBJ2-3, with D tentatively TRBD1 (5 bases). The germline V and J ends were trimmed by 2 bases and 4 bases, with 13 bases remaining between them. The CDR3 extends over 15 amino acids. The V gene's germline CDR1 is SNHLY and CDR2 FYNNEI. CDR3 in amino acids: CASSERGRWADTQYF. In DNA form, the CDR3 reads TGTGCCAGCAGTGAAAGGGGTCGGTGGGCAGATACGCAGTATTTT.

This chain links TRBV30 with TRBJ1-2, with a tentative D call TRBD1 (6 bases). Germline lookup yields CDR1 GTSNPN and CDR2 SVGIG (reference sequence). This CDR3 has 13 residues. V lost 7 bases, J lost 2 bases, and 14 bases lay in between. CDR3 residues: CAYTSQGNYGYTF. In nucleotides, the CDR3 is TGTGCCTATACCTCTCAGGGGAACTATGGCTACACCTTC. Together with reference TRBV30 and TRBJ1-2, the CDR3 gives the full variable domain: SQTIHQWPATLVQPVGSPLSLECTVEGTSNPNLYWYRQAAGRGLQLLFYSVGIGQISSEVPQNLSASRPQDRQFILSSKKLLLSDSGFYLCAYTSQGNYGYTFGSGTRLTVV.

CDR3 in amino acids: CASSPGGGQPQHF. CDR3 sequence (DNA): TGTGCCAGCTCCCCAGGGGGGGGCCAGCCCCAGCATTTT. The rearrangement links TRBV18 to TRBJ1-5; 7 bases map to TRBD1. This CDR3 has 13 amino acids. The germline CDR1 and CDR2 sequences are KGHSH and LQKENI. V was pared by 6 bases and J by 7 bases, with 6 bases of the junction left unmatched.

The chain links TRBV10-2 to TRBJ1-2; no clear D. Germline V gene data show CDR1 as WSHSY and CDR2 as SAAADI. The CDR3 extends over 13 amino acids. V gave up 2 bases and J gave up 5 bases, with 9 bases separating them. In nucleotides, the CDR3 is TGCGCCAGCAGTGAGAACAGAGAGTATGGCTACACCTTC. Amino acid sequence: CASSENREYGYTF.

CDR3 protein: CASSHWPLQGPMYQETQYF. In nucleotides, the CDR3 is TGTGCCAGCAGTCACTGGCCCTTACAGGGGCCGATGTACCAAGAGACCCAGTACTTC. The chain combines TRBV2 with TRBJ2-5, with 7 bases matching TRBD1. V lost 5 bases, J lost 0 bases, and 18 bases stayed unmatched. The CDR3 totals 19 residues. In germline, CDR1 is SNHLY, CDR2 FYNNEI.

The chain has TRBV7-9 and TRBJ1-1; D remains unclear. The CDR3 sequence is 13 residues long. Trimming shortened V by 7 bases and J by 4 bases, and 13 bases separated the two germline ends. From germline, CDR1 is SEHNR and CDR2 FQNEAQ (reference sequence). The CDR3 DNA sequence: TGTGCCAGCACCCCCGGGGAAATCACTGAAGCTTTCTTT. This codes for CASTPGEITEAFF.

This chain links TRBV4-2 with TRBJ2-2; 14 nucleotides agree with TRBD2. The germline V gene encodes CDR1 LGHNA and CDR2 YNFKEQ. Trimming at V came to 1 base and at J to 7 bases, leaving 2 bases not matched to a gene. This CDR3 has 16 amino acids. The CDR3 DNA reads as TGTGCCAGCAGCCAAGGACTAGCGGGGGGGGACGGGGAGCTGTTTTTT. Protein sequence: CASSQGLAGGDGELFF.

The chain joins TRBV2 to TRBJ1-1; D is possibly TRBD1 (5 bases). The V and J ends lost 6 bases and 1 base respectively, with 12 bases between them. Germline V gene data show CDR1 as SNHLY and CDR2 as FYNNEI. The CDR3 has 14 amino acids. The CDR3 reads CASSLMGGNTEAFF. The CDR3 nucleotides are TGTGCCAGCAGCCTTATGGGGGGGAACACTGAAGCTTTCTTT.

Turning to this clone: Its ends do not fully match the called genes, so a read error is possible. The chain couples TRBV30 to TRBJ2-2; maybe TRBD1 (5 bases). CDR1 and CDR2 from the germline V gene are GTSNPN and SVGIG (reference sequence). The CDR3 is 12 residues long. In nucleotides, the CDR3 is TGTGCCTGGTGGGGCTCCGCCAGGGCATTCAATTTT. Amino acid sequence: CAWWGSARAFNF.

This chain links TRBV25-1 with TRBJ1-3; TRBD1 might be the D (6 bases). CDR3 length: 15 amino acids. V shed 2 bases and J shed 0 bases, with 8 bases lying between them. CDR1 is MGHDK and CDR2 is SYGVNS in the germline V gene. The CDR3 coding sequence is TGTGCCAGCAGTGAAGACAGGAGCTCTGGAAACACCATATATTTT. It codes for CASSEDRSSGNTIYF.

This clone has just one count. The CDR3 spells CASSQVQLARTYEQYF. DNA of the CDR3: TGTGCCAGCAGCCAAGTTCAGCTAGCGAGAACCTACGAGCAGTACTTC. V gene TRBV3-1 (or the pseudogene TRBV3-2) combines with J gene TRBJ2-7; possibly TRBD2 for D (6 bases). V was pared by 1 base and J by 2 bases, with 15 bases between. Per germline, CDR1 LGHDT and CDR2 YNNKEL (reference sequence). The CDR3 is 16 residues long.

The CDR3 loop is CASKGRGEAFF. CDR3 DNA sequence: TGTGCCAGCAAAGGTCGGGGGGAAGCTTTCTTT. The chain uses TRBV27 and TRBJ1-1; D might be TRBD1 (5 bases). The CDR3 spans 11 residues. Germline CDR1 MNHEY, CDR2 SMNVEV (reference sequence). Deletions cut 7 bases from V and 8 bases from J, with 11 bases between.

V and J are TRBV7-8 and TRBJ1-2, with D perhaps TRBD1 (5 bases). Trimming left V 5 bases short and J 5 bases short, with 12 bases between. The CDR3 covers 13 residues. The V gene's germline CDR1 is SGHVS and CDR2 FQNEAQ. The CDR3 protein is CASSPGLHYGYTF. The CDR3 DNA reads as TGTGCCAGCAGCCCGGGACTTCATTATGGCTACACCTTC.

The chain recombines TRBV18 with TRBJ1-1; TRBD1 matches 10 bases. Germline V CDR1 and CDR2: KGHSH, LQKENI. This CDR3 has 15 residues. Unmatched junction bases numbered 5, after V lost 3 bases and J lost 4 bases. In DNA form, the CDR3 reads TGTGCCAGCTCACCGGGACAGGGGTCGGTCACTGAAGCTTTCTTT. Translating it yields CASSPGQGSVTEAFF.

This clone was observed a handful of times. The chain is built from TRBV2 and TRBJ1-1, with no clear D. The CDR3 covers 14 residues. Germline V gene data show CDR1 as SNHLY and CDR2 as FYNNEI. Trimming cost V 6 bases and J 1 base, with 12 bases left between them. In DNA, the CDR3 is TGTGCCAGCAGAAAAGACGGAGGGAACACTGAAGCTTTCTTT. Amino acid sequence: CASRKDGGNTEAFF.

The V call is TRBV10-2, the J call TRBJ2-7; tentative D call: TRBD2 (5 bases). There are 15 residues in the CDR3. V dropped 8 bases and J dropped 8 bases, with 25 bases sitting between them. The V gene's germline CDR1 is WSHSY and CDR2 SAAADI. The CDR3 DNA reads as TGCGCCAGCGGAGAGGTTTTGAAGGCGAGGGATAAGCAGTACTTC. It is translated as CASGEVLKARDKQYF.

This chain joins TRBV25-1 and TRBJ1-5, with D perhaps matching TRBD1 (5 bases). V lost 0 bases to trimming and J lost 10 bases, with 19 bases between them. This CDR3 spans 16 amino acids. The V gene's germline CDR1 is MGHDK and CDR2 SYGVNS. This CDR3 reads CASSEYTQGHRRPQHF. The CDR3 DNA is TGTGCCAGCAGTGAATACACCCAGGGTCACCGTCGACCCCAGCATTTT.

The chain uses TRBV19 and TRBJ1-4, with 9 bases identical to TRBD1. The CDR3 has 14 amino acids. Germline CDR1 reads LNHDA; CDR2 reads SQIVND (reference sequence). The J segment lost 4 bases and the V segment lost 5 bases, leaving 2 bases of the junction unmatched. DNA of the CDR3: TGTGCCAGTAGTCGACAGGGGGGTAATGAAAAACTGTTTTTT. Translating gives CASSRQGGNEKLFF.

This rearrangement joins TRBV11-2 to TRBJ2-1; 8 bases are a match to TRBD1. The germline V gene has CDR1 SGHAT and CDR2 FQNNGV. V dropped 5 bases and J dropped 2; count of bases not matched to a gene: 11. CDR3 length: 17 residues. The CDR3 region is CASSKLSGGFTYNEQFF. The CDR3 region has the DNA TGTGCCAGCAGCAAACTCTCAGGGGGCTTCACCTACAATGAGCAGTTCTTC.